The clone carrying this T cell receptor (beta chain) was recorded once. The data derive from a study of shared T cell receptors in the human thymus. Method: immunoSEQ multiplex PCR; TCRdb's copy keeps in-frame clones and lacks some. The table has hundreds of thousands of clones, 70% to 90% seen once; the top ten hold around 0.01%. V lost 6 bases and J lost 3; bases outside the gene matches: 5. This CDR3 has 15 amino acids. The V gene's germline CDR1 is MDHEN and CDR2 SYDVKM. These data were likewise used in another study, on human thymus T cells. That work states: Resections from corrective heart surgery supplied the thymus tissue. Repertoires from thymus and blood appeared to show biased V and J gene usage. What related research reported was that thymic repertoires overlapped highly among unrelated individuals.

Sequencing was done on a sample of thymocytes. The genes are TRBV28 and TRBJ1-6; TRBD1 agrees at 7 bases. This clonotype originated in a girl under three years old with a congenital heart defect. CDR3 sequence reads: CASRKRQGYNSPLHF. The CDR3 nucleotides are TGTGCCAGCAGGAAACGACAGGGCTATAATTCACCCCTCCACTTT. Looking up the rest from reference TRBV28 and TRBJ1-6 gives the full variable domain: DVKVTQSSRYLVKRTGEKVFLECVQDMDHENMFWYRQDPGLGLRLIYFSYDVKMKEKGDIPEGYSVSREKKERFSLILESASTNQTSMYLCASRKRQGYNSPLHFGNGTRLTVT.